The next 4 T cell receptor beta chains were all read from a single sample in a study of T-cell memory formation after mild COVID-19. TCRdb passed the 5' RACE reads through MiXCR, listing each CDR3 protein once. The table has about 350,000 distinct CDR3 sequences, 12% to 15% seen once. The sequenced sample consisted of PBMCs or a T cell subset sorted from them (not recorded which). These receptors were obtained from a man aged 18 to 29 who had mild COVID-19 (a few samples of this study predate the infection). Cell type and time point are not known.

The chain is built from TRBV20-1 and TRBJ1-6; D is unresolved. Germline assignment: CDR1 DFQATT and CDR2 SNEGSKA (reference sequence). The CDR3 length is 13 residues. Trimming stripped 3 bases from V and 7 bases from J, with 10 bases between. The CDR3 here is CSASEGRNSPLHF. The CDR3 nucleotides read TGCAGTGCTAGCGAAGGGAGGAATTCACCCCTCCACTTT.

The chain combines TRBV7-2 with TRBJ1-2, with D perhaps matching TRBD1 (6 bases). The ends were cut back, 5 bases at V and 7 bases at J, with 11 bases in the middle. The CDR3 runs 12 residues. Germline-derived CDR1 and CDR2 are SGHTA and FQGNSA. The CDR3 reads CASSPQGSGYTF. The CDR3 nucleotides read TGTGCCAGCAGCCCACAGGGAAGTGGCTACACCTTC.

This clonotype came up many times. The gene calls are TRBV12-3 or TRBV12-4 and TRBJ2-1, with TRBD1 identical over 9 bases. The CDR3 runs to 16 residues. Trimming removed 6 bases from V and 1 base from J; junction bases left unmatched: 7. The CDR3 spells CASSRGQGGSYNEQFF. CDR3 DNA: TGTGCCAGCAGCCGGGGACAGGGCGGGTCCTACAATGAGCAGTTCTTC.

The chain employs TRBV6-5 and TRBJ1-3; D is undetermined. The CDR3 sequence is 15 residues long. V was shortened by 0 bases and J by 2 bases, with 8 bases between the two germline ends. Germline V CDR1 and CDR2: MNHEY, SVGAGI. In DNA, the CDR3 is TGTGCCAGCAGTTACTCGGGTTACCCTGGAAACACCATATATTTT. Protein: CASSYSGYPGNTIYF.